This T cell receptor (beta chain) was identified during a study of cytomegalovirus exposure and HLA in healthy donors. Trimming shortened V by 1 base and J by 0 bases, and 10 bases separated the two germline ends. This CDR3 has 16 residues. Germline CDR1 LGHNA, CDR2 YSLEER. Primers: 60 Vbeta forward and 13 Jbeta reverse. TCRdb's table, derived via immunoSEQ multiplex PCR, lists solely in-frame clones and lacks some. The table includes 150,000 to 200,000 clones, 75% to 90% detected once. The chain couples TRBV4-3 to TRBJ2-1, with D unresolved. What was sequenced was PBMCs. The clonotype comes from a male donor in good health and CMV-seronegative. The CDR3 bases are TGCGCCAGCAGCCAAGTAGCTGGGTCCTCCTACAATGAGCAGTTCTTC. It encodes CASSQVAGSSYNEQFF.